This T cell receptor beta chain was observed in a study of shared clonotypes between healthy human individuals. Study details: Donor composition was a couple of women and a few men, aged 18 to 49.

The method was immunoSEQ multiplex PCR; TCRdb's version includes in-frame clones alone and lacks a portion of them. The sample gives about 2.5 million clones, 85% to 95% of which show up once; roughly 0.34% is in the top ten. The sample was naive CD4+ T cells from PBMCs. Regarding subset: CD45RA+ positively selected. The sequence derives from a man aged 18 to 29 in good health. Some clones in this sample may be carry-over from other donors' samples.

CDR3 coding DNA: TGTGCCAGCAGCTTAGATCCAAGGGGGGGAAGCCAAGTCTACACCTTC. The encoded protein is CASSLDPRGGSQVYTF. V is TRBV7-3 and J is TRBJ1-2; D perhaps matches TRBD1 (6 bases). This CDR3 is 16 amino acids long. CDR1 SGHTA and CDR2 FQGTGA come from the germline V gene. V lost 2 bases and J 10 bases, leaving 23 bases between the germline ends.